This TCR beta chain is drawn from a study of T cells in Graves' hyperthyroidism and ophthalmopathy. The CDR3 loop spans 16 amino acids. Germline V gene sequence: CDR1 SGDLS, CDR2 YYNGEE. With 0 bases clipped from V and 4 bases from J, the junction kept 9 bases outside the gene matches. Amplified TCR beta CDR3 regions derived from RNA transcripts. The primer set for the first-round RT-PCR of the TCR CDR3 was HTBI. One entry per CDR3 protein results from TCRdb running MiXCR on the multiplex PCR reads. The data show about 360,000 distinct CDR3 sequences, around 25% seen once. The V call is TRBV9, the J call TRBJ2-5, with 7 bases fitting TRBD2. Sequenced material: blood. This sequence originates from a man in his forties or fifties with Graves' hyperthyroidism. CDR3: CASSVDGRETPETQYF. The DNA of the CDR3 is TGTGCCAGCAGCGTAGACGGGCGGGAGACCCCAGAGACCCAGTACTTC.